The next 7 T cell receptor beta chains were all read from a single sample in a study of blood T cell repertoires in COVID-19. Clones were sequenced by immunoSEQ multiplex PCR, and TCRdb holds only the in-frame ones, with some missing. The sample lists about 190,000 clones, roughly 82% occurring once. The sample comprised peripheral blood. These TCRs come from a woman aged 55-69 years with COVID-19, enrolled during active disease.

This chain uses TRBV7-9 with TRBJ2-5, with a possible D match to TRBD2 (5 bases). CDR1 SEHNR and CDR2 FQNEAQ come from the germline V gene (reference sequence). The CDR3 totals 12 residues. V lost 10 bases and J lost 3, with 12 bases in between. CDR3 DNA: TGTGCCACCGGAGAGAGGGAAGAGACCCAGTACTTC. Translation gives CATGEREETQYF. Together with reference TRBV7-9 and TRBJ2-5, the CDR3 gives the full variable domain: DTGVSQNPRHKITKRGQNVTFRCDPISEHNRLYWYRQTLGQGPEFLTYFQNEAQLEKSRLLSDRFSAERPKGSFSTLEIQRTEQGDSAMYLCATGEREETQYFGPGTRLLVL.

The chain employs TRBV2 and TRBJ2-7; the D is unclear. Trimming pared 1 base from V and 0 bases from J, leaving 10 bases between. The CDR3 consists of 15 residues. Germline V gene data show CDR1 as SNHLY and CDR2 as FYNNEI. Here the CDR3 DNA reads TGTGCCAGCAGTGAAGGCCCTGCGAGCTCCTACGAGCAGTACGTC. Residues: CASSEGPASSYEQYV.

The chain carries TRBV5-1 and TRBJ2-5; TRBD2 aligns across 15 bases. The trim removed 4 bases at V and 1 base at J, leaving 11 bases unmatched. This CDR3 region has 19 residues. Per germline, CDR1 SGHRS and CDR2 YFSETQ. The CDR3 region has the DNA TGCGCCAGCAGCCCCGGGCTCTGGACTAGCGGGGGGGCCCAAGAGACCCAGTACTTC. Translating gives CASSPGLWTSGGAQETQYF.

Only a few counts were recorded for this clone. The chain is built from TRBV19 and TRBJ2-5, with 14 bases that match TRBD2. Germline CDR1 is LNHDA and CDR2 is SQIVND (reference sequence). Trimming at V came to 3 bases and at J to 5 bases, leaving 8 bases not matched to a gene. There are 17 residues in the CDR3. Here the CDR3 DNA reads TGTGCCAGTAGTATGTGGGGGACTAGCGGGAGAGACGAGACCCAGTACTTC. The encoded protein is CASSMWGTSGRDETQYF.

V is TRBV7-9 and J is TRBJ2-7; D might be TRBD2 (6 bases). The V and J ends lost 1 base and 1 base respectively, with 8 bases between them. The CDR3 spans 14 residues. Germline lookup yields CDR1 SEHNR and CDR2 FQNEAQ (reference sequence). The CDR3 loop reads CASSLGTISYEQYV. CDR3 DNA sequence: TGTGCCAGCAGCTTAGGGACTATTTCCTACGAGCAGTACGTC.

As concerns this clone: This same CDR3 is encoded by further DNA sequences in the sample. The rearrangement uses TRBV11-2 and TRBJ2-5; TRBD2 agrees at 11 bases. Germline V gene lookup returns CDR1 SGHAT and CDR2 FQNNGV. The CDR3 runs to 14 residues. Trimming at V came to 5 bases and at J to 3 bases, leaving 2 bases not matched to a gene. The CDR3: CASSLGLAEETQYF. CDR3 nucleotide sequence: TGTGCCAGCAGCCTGGGACTAGCGGAAGAGACCCAGTACTTC.

The chain has TRBV4-2 and TRBJ2-7; weak D call: TRBD1 (6 bases). This CDR3 spans 14 amino acids. Deletions cut 4 bases from V and 3 bases from J, with 13 bases between. CDR1 is LGHNA, CDR2 YNFKEQ, per germline. The DNA for the CDR3 is TGTGCCAGCAGCCCGGGACAAGGTCGCTACGAGCAGTACTTC. Translating it yields CASSPGQGRYEQYF.